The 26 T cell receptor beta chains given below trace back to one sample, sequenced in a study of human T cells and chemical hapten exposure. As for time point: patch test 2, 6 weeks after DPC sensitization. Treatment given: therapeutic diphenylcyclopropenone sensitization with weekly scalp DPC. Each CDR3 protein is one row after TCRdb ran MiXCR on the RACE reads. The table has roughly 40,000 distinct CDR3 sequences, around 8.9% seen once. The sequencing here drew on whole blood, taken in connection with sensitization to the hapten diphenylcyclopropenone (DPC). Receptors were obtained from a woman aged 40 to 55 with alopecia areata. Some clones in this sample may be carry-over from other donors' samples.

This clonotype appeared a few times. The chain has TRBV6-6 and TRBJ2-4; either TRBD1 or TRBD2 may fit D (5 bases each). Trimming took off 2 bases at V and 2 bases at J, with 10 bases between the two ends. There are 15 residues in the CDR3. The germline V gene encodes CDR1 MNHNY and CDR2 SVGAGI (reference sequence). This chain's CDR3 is CASSYNGATKNIQYF. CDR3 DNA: TGTGCCAGCAGTTACAACGGGGCCACCAAAAACATTCAGTACTTC.

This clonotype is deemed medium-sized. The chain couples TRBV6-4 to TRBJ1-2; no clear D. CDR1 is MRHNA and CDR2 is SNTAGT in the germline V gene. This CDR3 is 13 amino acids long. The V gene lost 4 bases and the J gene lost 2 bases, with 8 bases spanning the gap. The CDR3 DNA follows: TGTGCCAGCAGTGGAGACGGAAACTATGGCTACACCTTC. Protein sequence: CASSGDGNYGYTF.

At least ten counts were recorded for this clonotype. The CDR3 DNA is TGTGCCTGGAGTGTTAAGGGGGCAATAGTCCAAGAGACCCAGTACTTC. Translating it yields CAWSVKGAIVQETQYF. J is TRBJ2-5 and V is TRBV30; 7 bases are a match to TRBD1. Germline V CDR1 and CDR2: GTSNPN, SVGIG (reference sequence). Trimming cost V 0 bases and J 1 base; bases outside gene matches: 8. This CDR3 has 16 residues. Full variable domain (missing parts from reference TRBV30 and TRBJ2-5): SQTIHQWPATLVQPVGSPLSLECTVEGTSNPNLYWYRQAAGRGLQLLFYSVGIGQISSEVPQNLSASRPQDRQFILSSKKLLLSDSGFYLCAWSVKGAIVQETQYFGPGTRLLVL.

CDR3 DNA: TGTGCCAGCAGGGTACAGGGTCGGAACACCGGGGAGCTGTTTTTT. Translating it yields CASRVQGRNTGELFF. This chain uses TRBV6-2 or TRBV6-3 with TRBJ2-2; TRBD1 might be the D (6 bases). CDR1 MNHEY and CDR2 SVGEGT come from the germline V gene. Trimming pared 6 bases from V and 1 base from J, leaving 12 bases between. The CDR3 length is 15 residues.

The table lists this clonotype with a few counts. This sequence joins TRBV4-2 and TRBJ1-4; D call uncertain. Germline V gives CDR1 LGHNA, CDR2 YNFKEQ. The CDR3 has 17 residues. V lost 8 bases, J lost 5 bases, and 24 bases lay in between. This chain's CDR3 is CASHDGVAAAYNEKLFF. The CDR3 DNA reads TGTGCCAGCCACGACGGGGTCGCAGCCGCTTACAATGAAAAACTGTTTTTT.

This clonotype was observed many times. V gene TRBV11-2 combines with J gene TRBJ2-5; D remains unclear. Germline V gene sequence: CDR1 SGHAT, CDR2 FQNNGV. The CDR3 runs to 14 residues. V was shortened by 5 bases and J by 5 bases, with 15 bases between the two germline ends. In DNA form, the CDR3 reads TGTGCCAGCAGCACCTGGGCTAGTCGGGAGACCCAGTACTTC. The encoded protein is CASSTWASRETQYF.

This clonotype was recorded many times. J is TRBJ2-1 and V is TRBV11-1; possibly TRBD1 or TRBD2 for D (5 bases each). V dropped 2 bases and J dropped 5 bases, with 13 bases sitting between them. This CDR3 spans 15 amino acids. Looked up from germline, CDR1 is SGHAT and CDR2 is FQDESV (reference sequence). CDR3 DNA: TGTGCCAGCAGCTTATCAGCGGCAGGGAACAATGAGCAGTTCTTC. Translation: CASSLSAAGNNEQFF.

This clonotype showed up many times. In nucleotides, the CDR3 is TGTGCCAGCAGCCCTTCCGGGGGGGGCGCCGCCTACGAGCAGTACTTC. It codes for CASSPSGGGAAYEQYF. V usage is TRBV5-4 and J usage is TRBJ2-7; TRBD2 agrees at 8 bases. The V segment lost 4 bases and the J segment 2 bases; nucleotides outside the gene matches: 11. The CDR3 runs 16 residues. The germline CDR1 and CDR2 sequences are SGHNT and YYREEE (reference sequence).

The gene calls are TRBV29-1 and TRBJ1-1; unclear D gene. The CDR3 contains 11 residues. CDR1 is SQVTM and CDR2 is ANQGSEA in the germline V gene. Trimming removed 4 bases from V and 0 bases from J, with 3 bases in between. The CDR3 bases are TGCAGCGTTGTTCTGAACACTGAAGCTTTCTTT. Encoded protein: CSVVLNTEAFF. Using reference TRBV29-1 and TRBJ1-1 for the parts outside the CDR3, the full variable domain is SAVISQKPSRDICQRGTSLTIQCQVDSQVTMMFWYRQQPGQSLTLIATANQGSEATYESGFVIDKFPISRPNLTFSTLTVSNMSPEDSSIYLCSVVLNTEAFFGQGTRLTVV.

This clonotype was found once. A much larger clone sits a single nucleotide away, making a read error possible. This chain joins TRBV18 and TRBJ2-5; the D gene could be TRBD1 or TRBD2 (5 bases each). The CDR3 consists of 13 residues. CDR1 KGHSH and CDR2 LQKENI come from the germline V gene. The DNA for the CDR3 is TGTGCCAGCTCCCGGGGCAGGGAAGAGGCCCAGTACTTC. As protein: CASSRGREEAQYF.

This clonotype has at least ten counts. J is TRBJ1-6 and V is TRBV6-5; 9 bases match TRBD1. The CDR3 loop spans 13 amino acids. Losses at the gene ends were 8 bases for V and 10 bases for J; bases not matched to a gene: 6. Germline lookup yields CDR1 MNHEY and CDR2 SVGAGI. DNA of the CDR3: TGTGCCAGCCTTGGGACAGGGACCTCACCCCTCCACTTT. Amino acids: CASLGTGTSPLHF.

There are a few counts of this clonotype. DNA for the CDR3: TGTGCCAGCAGCCGGCGACTAGCCAGCACAGATACGCAGTATTTT. This encodes CASSRRLASTDTQYF. V and J are TRBV6-5 and TRBJ2-3; 7 bases map to TRBD2. V lost 6 bases, J lost 0 bases, and 6 bases stayed unmatched. Germline lookup yields CDR1 MNHEY and CDR2 SVGAGI. CDR3 length: 15 residues.

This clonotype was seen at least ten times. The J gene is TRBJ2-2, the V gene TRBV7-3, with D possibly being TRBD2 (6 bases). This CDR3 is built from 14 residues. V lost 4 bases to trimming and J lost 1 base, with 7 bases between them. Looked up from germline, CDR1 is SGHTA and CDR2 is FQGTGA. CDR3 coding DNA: TGTGCCAGCAGCTACGGGGGGAACACCGGGGAGCTGTTTTTT. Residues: CASSYGGNTGELFF.

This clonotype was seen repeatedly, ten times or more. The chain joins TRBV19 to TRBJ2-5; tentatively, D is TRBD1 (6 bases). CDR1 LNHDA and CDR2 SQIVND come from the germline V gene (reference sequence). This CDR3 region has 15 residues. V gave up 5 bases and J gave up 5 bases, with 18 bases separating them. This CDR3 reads CASSPGRTGRETQYF. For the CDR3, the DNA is TGTGCCAGTAGTCCTGGAAGAACAGGGCGCGAGACCCAGTACTTC. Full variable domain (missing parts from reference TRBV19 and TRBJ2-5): DGGITQSPKYLFRKEGQNVTLSCEQNLNHDAMYWYRQDPGQGLRLIYYSQIVNDFQKGDIAEGYSVSREKKESFPLTVTSAQKNPTAFYLCASSPGRTGRETQYFGPGTRLLVL.

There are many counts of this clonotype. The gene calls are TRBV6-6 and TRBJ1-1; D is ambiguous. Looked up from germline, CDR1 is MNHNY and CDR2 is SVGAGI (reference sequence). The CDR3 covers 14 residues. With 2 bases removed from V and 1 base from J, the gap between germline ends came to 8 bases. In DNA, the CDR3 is TGTGCCAGCAGTTACCGGTCAGCGAACACTGAAGCTTTCTTT. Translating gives CASSYRSANTEAFF.

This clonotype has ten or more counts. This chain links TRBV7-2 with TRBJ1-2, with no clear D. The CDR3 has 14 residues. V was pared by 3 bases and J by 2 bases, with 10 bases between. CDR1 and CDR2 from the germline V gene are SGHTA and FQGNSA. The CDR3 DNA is TGTGCCAGCAGCTTGGTAGCGGCAAACTATGGCTACACCTTC. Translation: CASSLVAANYGYTF.

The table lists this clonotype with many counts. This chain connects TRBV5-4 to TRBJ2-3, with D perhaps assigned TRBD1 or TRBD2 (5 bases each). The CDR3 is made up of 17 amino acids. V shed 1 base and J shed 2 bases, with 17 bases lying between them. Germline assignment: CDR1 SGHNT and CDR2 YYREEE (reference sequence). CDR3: CASSLQGRILFTDTQYF. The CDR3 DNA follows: TGTGCCAGCAGCTTGCAGGGACGGATCCTTTTCACAGATACGCAGTATTTT.

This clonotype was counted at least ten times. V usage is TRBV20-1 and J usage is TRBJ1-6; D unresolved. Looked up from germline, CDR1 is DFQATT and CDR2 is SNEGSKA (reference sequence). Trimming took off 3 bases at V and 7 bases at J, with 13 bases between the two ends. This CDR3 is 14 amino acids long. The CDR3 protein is CSAREVTLNSPLHF. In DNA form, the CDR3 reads TGCAGTGCTAGGGAGGTGACCTTGAATTCACCCCTCCACTTT.

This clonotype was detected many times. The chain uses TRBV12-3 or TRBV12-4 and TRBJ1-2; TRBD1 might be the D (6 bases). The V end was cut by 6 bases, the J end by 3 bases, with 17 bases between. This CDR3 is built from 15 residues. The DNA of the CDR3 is TGTGCCAGCAGCCCAGGGGCGGGGGAAGACTATGGCTACACCTTC. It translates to CASSPGAGEDYGYTF.

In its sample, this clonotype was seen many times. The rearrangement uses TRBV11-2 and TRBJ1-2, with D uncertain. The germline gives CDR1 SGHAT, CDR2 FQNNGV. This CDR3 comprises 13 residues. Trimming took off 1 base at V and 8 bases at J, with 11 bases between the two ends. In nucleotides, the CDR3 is TGTGCCAGCAGCTTAGGTCGGCAAGGCGGCTACACCTTC. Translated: CASSLGRQGGYTF.

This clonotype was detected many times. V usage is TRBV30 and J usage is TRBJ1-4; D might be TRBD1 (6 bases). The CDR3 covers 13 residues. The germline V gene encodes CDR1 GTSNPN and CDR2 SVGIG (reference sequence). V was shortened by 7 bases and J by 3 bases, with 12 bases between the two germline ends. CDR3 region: CALQGFPNEKLFF. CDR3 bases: TGTGCCTTGCAGGGGTTTCCTAATGAAAAACTGTTTTTT.

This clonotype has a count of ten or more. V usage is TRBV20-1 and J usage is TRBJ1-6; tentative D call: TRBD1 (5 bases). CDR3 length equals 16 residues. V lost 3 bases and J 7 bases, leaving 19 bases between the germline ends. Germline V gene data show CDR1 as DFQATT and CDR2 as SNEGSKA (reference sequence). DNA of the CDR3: TGCAGTGCTAGTGTCGCACTCGGGACTCTGAATTCACCCCTCCACTTT. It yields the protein CSASVALGTLNSPLHF.

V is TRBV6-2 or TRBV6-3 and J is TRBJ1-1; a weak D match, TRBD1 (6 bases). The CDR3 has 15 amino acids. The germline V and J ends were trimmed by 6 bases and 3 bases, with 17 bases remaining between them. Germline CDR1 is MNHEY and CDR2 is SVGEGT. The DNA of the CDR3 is TGTGCCAGCAGCCCCCTTAAGGGGGTAGACACTGAAGCTTTCTTT. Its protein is CASSPLKGVDTEAFF.

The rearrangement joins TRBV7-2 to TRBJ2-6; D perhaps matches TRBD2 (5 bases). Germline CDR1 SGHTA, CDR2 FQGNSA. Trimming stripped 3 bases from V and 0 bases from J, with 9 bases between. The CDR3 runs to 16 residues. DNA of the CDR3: TGTGCCAGCAGCTTCTCGAGCGGCTCTGGGGCCAACGTCCTGACTTTC. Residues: CASSFSSGSGANVLTF. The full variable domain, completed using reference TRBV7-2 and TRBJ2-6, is GAGVSQSPSNKVTEKGKDVELRCDPISGHTALYWYRQSLGQGLEFLIYFQGNSAPDKSGLPSDRFSAERTGGSVSTLTIQRTQQEDSAVYLCASSFSSGSGANVLTFGAGSRLTVL.

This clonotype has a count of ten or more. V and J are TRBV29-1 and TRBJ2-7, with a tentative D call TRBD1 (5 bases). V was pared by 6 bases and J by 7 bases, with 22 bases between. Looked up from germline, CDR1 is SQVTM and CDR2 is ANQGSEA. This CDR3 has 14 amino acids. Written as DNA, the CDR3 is TGCAGCGTCCACTCGGACACGCCTTCGAGGGAGCAGTACTTC. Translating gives CSVHSDTPSREQYF.

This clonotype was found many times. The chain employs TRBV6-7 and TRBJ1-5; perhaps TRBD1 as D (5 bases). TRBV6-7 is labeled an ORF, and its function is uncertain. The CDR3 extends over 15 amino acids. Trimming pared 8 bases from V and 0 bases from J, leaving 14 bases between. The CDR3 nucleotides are TGTGCCAGCCCTTGGGGCGGCTCTAGCAATCAGCCCCAGCATTTT. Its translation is CASPWGGSSNQPQHF.